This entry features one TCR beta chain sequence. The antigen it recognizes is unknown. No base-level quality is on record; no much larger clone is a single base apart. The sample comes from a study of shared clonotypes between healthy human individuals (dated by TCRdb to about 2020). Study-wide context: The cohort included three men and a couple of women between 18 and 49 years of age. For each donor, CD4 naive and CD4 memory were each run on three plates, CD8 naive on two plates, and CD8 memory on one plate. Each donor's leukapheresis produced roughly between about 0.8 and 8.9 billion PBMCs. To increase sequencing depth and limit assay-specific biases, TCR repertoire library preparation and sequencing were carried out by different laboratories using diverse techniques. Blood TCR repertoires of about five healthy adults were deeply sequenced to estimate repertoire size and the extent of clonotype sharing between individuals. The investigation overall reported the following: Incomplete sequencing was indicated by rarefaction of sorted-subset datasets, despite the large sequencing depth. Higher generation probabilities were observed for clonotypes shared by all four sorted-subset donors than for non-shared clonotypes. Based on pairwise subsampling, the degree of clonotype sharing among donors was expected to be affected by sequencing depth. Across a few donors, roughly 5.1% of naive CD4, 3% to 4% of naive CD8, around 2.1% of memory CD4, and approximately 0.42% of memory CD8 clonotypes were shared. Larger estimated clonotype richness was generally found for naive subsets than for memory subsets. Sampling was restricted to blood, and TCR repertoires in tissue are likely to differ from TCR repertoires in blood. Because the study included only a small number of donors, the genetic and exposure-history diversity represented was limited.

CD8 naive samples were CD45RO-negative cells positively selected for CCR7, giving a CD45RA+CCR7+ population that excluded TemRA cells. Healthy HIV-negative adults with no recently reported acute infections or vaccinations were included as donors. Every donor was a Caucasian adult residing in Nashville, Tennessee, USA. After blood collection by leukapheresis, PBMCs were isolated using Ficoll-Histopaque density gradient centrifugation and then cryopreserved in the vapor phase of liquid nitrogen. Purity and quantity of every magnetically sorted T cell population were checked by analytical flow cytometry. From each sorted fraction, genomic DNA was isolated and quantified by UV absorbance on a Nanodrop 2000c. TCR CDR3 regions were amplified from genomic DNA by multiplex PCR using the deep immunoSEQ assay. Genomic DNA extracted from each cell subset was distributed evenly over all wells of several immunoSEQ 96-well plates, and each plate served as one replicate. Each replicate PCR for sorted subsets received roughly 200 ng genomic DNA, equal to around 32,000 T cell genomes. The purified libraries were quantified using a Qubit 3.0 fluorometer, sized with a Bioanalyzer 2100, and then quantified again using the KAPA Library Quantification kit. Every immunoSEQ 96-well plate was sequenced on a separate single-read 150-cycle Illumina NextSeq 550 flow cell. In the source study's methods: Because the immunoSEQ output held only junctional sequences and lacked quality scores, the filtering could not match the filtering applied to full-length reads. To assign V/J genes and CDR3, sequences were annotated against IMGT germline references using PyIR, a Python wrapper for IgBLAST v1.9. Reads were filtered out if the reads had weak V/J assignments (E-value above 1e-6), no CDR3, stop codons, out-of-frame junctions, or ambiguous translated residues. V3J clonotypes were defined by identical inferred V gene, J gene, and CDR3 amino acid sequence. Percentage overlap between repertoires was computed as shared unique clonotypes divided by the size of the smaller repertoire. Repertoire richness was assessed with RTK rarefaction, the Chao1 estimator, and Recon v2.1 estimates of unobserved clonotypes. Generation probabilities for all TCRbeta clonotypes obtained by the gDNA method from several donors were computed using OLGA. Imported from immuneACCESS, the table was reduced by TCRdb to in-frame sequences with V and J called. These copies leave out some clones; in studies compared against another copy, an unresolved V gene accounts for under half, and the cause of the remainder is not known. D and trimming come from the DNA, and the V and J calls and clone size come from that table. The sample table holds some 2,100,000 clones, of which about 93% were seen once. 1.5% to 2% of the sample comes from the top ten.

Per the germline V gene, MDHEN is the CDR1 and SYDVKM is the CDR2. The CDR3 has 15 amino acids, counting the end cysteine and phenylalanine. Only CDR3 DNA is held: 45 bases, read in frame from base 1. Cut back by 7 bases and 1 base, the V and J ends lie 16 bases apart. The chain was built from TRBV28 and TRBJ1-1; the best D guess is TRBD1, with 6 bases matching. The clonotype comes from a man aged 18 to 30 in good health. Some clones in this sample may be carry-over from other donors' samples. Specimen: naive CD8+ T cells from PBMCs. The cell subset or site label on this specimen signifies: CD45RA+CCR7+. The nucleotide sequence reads TGTGCCAGCACCGACTGGTCGACAGGGAACACTGAAGCTTTCTTT. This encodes CASTDWSTGNTEAFF. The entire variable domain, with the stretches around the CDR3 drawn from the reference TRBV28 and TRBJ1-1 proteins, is DVKVTQSSRYLVKRTGEKVFLECVQDMDHENMFWYRQDPGLGLRLIYFSYDVKMKEKGDIPEGYSVSREKKERFSLILESASTNQTSMYLCASTDWSTGNTEAFFGQGTRLTVV.